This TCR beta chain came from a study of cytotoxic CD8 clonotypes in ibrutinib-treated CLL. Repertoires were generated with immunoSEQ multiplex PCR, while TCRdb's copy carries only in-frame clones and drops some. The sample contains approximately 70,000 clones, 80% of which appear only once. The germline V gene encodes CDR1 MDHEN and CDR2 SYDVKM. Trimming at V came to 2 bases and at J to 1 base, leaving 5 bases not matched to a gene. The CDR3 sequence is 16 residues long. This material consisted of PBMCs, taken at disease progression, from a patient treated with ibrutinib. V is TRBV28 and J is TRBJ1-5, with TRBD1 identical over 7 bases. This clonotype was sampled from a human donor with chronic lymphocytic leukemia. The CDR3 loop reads CASSLGYRGSNQPQHF. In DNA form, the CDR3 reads TGTGCCAGCAGTTTAGGATACAGGGGCAGCAATCAGCCCCAGCATTTT.